The 4 T cell receptor beta chains given below trace back to one sample, sequenced in a study of CD8+ T cells in alopecia areata. Extraction of RNA preceded its reverse transcription into cDNA, which served as the sequencing template. Data came from immunoSEQ multiplex PCR; TCRdb stores just in-frame clones and leaves some out. The repertoire holds 9,500 to 15,000 clones, with around three fifths as singletons. Sampling of alopecia areata patients yielded lesional scalp punch biopsies as well as peripheral blood. The specimen was skin. These receptors originate from a human donor with alopecia areata.

About this clone: Distinct nucleotide sequences in the sample also encode this CDR3. The chain carries TRBV19 and TRBJ1-1; D is ambiguous. Germline V lookup: CDR1 LNHDA, CDR2 SQIVND (reference sequence). V was pared by 5 bases and J by 1 base, with 8 bases between. This CDR3 spans 13 amino acids. The CDR3 coding sequence is TGTGCCAGTAGTCCAACCCAGAACACTGAAGCTTTCTTT. This codes for CASSPTQNTEAFF.

CDR3 in amino acids: CASSLSPASYEQYF. For the CDR3, the DNA is TGTGCCAGCAGCTTATCCCCGGCCTCCTACGAGCAGTACTTC. J is TRBJ2-7 and V is TRBV5-6; D gene unclear. The CDR3 has 14 residues. The V end was cut by 2 bases, the J end by 0 bases, with 9 bases between. The V gene's germline CDR1 is SGHDT and CDR2 YYEEEE.

The sample holds a few counts of this clone. This chain links TRBV7-9 with TRBJ2-1; 10 positions agree with TRBD2. V was clipped by 4 bases and J by 4 bases; unmatched bases: 4. Germline V gives CDR1 SEHNR, CDR2 FQNEAQ (reference sequence). The CDR3 consists of 15 residues. The CDR3 DNA sequence: TGTGCCAGCAGCTCTAGCGGGGGATCTTACAATGAGCAGTTCTTC. Protein: CASSSSGGSYNEQFF.

The rearrangement links TRBV27 to TRBJ2-7; 8 nucleotides line up with TRBD2. Looked up from germline, CDR1 is MNHEY and CDR2 is SMNVEV (reference sequence). The J segment lost 5 bases and the V segment lost 0 bases, leaving 3 bases of the junction unmatched. The CDR3 has 14 residues. DNA for the CDR3: TGTGCCAGCAGTTTATCTCGGACTAGCAACGAGCAGTACTTC. It encodes CASSLSRTSNEQYF.